This T cell receptor (beta chain) was identified during a study of T cells after yellow fever vaccination. The CDR3 is 16 residues long. V lost 6 bases to trimming and J lost 2 bases, with 20 bases between them. From germline, CDR1 is ENHRY and CDR2 SYGVKD. One entry per CDR3 protein results from TCRdb running MiXCR on the 5' RACE reads. The table lists 320,000 or so distinct CDR3 sequences, about 7.8% of them singletons. This clonotype has just a few counts. This specimen was PBMCs, taken roughly 47 days after the first yellow fever vaccination. The rearrangement joins TRBV10-3 to TRBJ2-7; no firm D call. The origin of this receptor is a man between 18 and 35 years old who received the YFV17D yellow fever vaccine. The CDR3 DNA reads TGTGCCATCAGGGATCAAGTATCGGGCGGCCCCTACGAGCAGTACTTC. Encoded protein: CAIRDQVSGGPYEQYF.